This is a list of T cell receptor beta chains from one sample in a study of blood T cell repertoires in COVID-19. Data came from immunoSEQ multiplex PCR; TCRdb stores just in-frame clones and leaves some out. In the table there are about 110,000 clones, approximately 82% of which are singletons. Sequenced input: peripheral blood. These receptors were taken from a woman of 80 years or more with acute or convalescent COVID-19. Both conserved end residues are part of each CDR3. A D gene is named only where the DNA matches it firmly. For some rows the clone size is stated as once, few or many, or as a class when expanded; others skip it.

D gene	V gene	clone size	J gene	CDR3 protein	CDR3 DNA
NA	TRBV9	NA	TRBJ2-2	CASSVVLNTGELFF	TGTGCCAGCAGCGTAGTTTTAAACACCGGGGAGCTGTTTTTT
NA	TRBV7-6	NA	TRBJ2-2	CASSSKSLAGTNTGELFF	TGTGCCAGCAGCTCGAAGTCACTTGCGGGGACGAACACCGGGGAGCTGTTTTTT
TRBD1	TRBV15	NA	TRBJ2-3	CATSRDSDRGIDTQYF	TGTGCCACCAGCAGAGACTCGGACAGGGGTATTGATACGCAGTATTTT
TRBD1	TRBV2	once	TRBJ1-2	CASSLTGYGAGYTF	TGTGCCAGCAGTCTGACAGGGTATGGAGCCGGCTACACCTTC
NA	TRBV11-3	NA	TRBJ2-2	CASSSDRNTGELFF	TGTGCCAGCAGCTCGGACAGGAACACCGGGGAGCTGTTTTTT
NA	TRBV4-3	NA	TRBJ1-5	CASSQDGGQPQHF	TGCGCCAGCAGCCAAGATGGCGGTCAGCCCCAGCATTTT
TRBD2	TRBV2	NA	TRBJ2-3	CASRRDYTEGDTQYF	TGTGCCAGCAGGCGGGACTATACAGAGGGAGATACGCAGTATTTT
TRBD1	TRBV5-7	many	TRBJ1-2	CASSSSRGTYGYTF	TGTGCCAGCAGCTCCTCCAGGGGGACTTACGGCTACACCTTC
TRBD2	TRBV7-2	NA	TRBJ2-3	CASSLVSLQREGNTQYF	TGTGCCAGCAGCTTAGTATCCCTCCAGCGGGAGGGAAACACGCAGTATTTT
TRBD2	TRBV24-1	NA	TRBJ2-3	CATSGLAGTDTQYF	TGTGCCACCTCGGGACTAGCGGGAACAGATACGCAGTATTTT
NA	TRBV6-5	NA	TRBJ2-5	CASSRRSGRQETQYF	TGTGCCAGCAGTCGACGTTCAGGGAGGCAAGAGACCCAGTACTTC
NA	TRBV24-1	NA	TRBJ2-3	CATSGQSLSTDTQYF	TGTGCCACCAGTGGACAGAGCCTTAGCACAGATACGCAGTATTTT
TRBD2	TRBV2	NA	TRBJ2-1	CASRTEAGSWHEQFF	TGTGCCAGCAGGACGGAAGCGGGAAGCTGGCATGAGCAGTTCTTC
NA	TRBV7-9	NA	TRBJ1-1	CASSLEQNTEAFF	TGTGCCAGCAGCTTAGAACAGAACACTGAAGCTTTCTTT
NA	TRBV3-1/TRBV3-2	once	TRBJ1-1	CASSQRGGGAFF	TGTGCCAGCAGCCAAAGGGGAGGAGGTGCTTTCTTT
NA	TRBV7-9	NA	TRBJ1-2	CASSLEGDGYTF	TGTGCCAGCAGCTTAGAGGGAGATGGCTACACCTTC
NA	TRBV10-3	NA	TRBJ2-6	CATKLGGANVLTF	TGTGCCACCAAACTAGGGGGGGCCAACGTCCTGACTTTC
NA	TRBV6-5	few	TRBJ2-1	CASSTGSYNEQFF	TGTGCCAGCAGTACAGGTTCCTACAATGAGCAGTTCTTC
NA	TRBV27	NA	TRBJ1-3	CASSLAGSGNTIYF	TGTGCCAGCAGTTTGGCAGGGTCTGGAAACACCATATATTTT
NA	TRBV10-3	NA	TRBJ2-3	CAISVGLDTDTQYF	TGTGCCATCAGTGTGGGACTCGACACAGATACGCAGTATTTT
NA	TRBV7-2	few	TRBJ1-2	CASSLDTGNYGYTF	TGTGCCAGCAGCTTAGATACGGGGAACTATGGCTACACCTTC
NA	TRBV28	NA	TRBJ2-7	CASSLTVNYEQYF	TGTGCCAGCAGTTTAACAGTGAACTACGAGCAGTACTTC
TRBD1	TRBV5-1	NA	TRBJ1-1	CASSAQGGNTEAFF	TGCGCCAGCAGCGCACAGGGGGGGAACACTGAAGCTTTCTTT
NA	TRBV10-1	NA	TRBJ1-3	CASSANFGNTIYF	TGCGCCAGCAGTGCTAATTTTGGAAACACCATATATTTT